The rows below give T cell receptor beta chains drawn from one sample of a study of CD8 T cells in ankylosing spondylitis. TCRdb ran MiXCR on the 5' RACE reads and lists one entry per CDR3 protein. The sample has 200,000 or so distinct CDR3 sequences, 18% seen once. Sequenced: blood, either unsorted or a sorted T cell fraction (not recorded which). All receptors derive from a male donor aged 5-30 years with ankylosing spondylitis or in good health (not recorded which). Both conserved end residues are part of each CDR3. D genes are given only for firm matches. For some rows the clone size is stated as once, few or many, or as a class when expanded; others skip it.

v_call: TRBV12-3/TRBV12-4; j_call: TRBJ1-1; d_call: TRBD1; clone_size: many; cdr3_aa: CASSHAYRGKAFF; cdr3_nt: TGTGCCAGCAGTCATGCTTACAGGGGGAAAGCTTTCTTT
v_call: TRBV20-1; j_call: TRBJ1-5; d_call: -; clone_size: few; cdr3_aa: CSASGGDNQPQHF; cdr3_nt: TGCAGTGCTAGTGGGGGGGACAATCAGCCCCAGCATTTT
v_call: TRBV5-1; j_call: TRBJ2-5; d_call: -; clone_size: many; cdr3_aa: CASSLVGGGETQYF; cdr3_nt: TGCGCCAGCAGCTTGGTCGGGGGAGGAGAGACCCAGTACTTC
v_call: TRBV20-1; j_call: TRBJ2-2; d_call: -; clone_size: -; cdr3_aa: CSAPQDTGELFF; cdr3_nt: TGCAGTGCTCCCCAGGACACCGGGGAGCTGTTTTTT
v_call: TRBV15; j_call: TRBJ2-1; d_call: TRBD2; clone_size: -; cdr3_aa: CATSSEYATTSGIRSYNEQFF; cdr3_nt: TGTGCCACCAGCAGCGAATACGCGACGACTAGCGGGATACGCTCCTACAATGAGCAGTTCTTC
v_call: TRBV5-6; j_call: TRBJ2-5; d_call: -; clone_size: many; cdr3_aa: CASSLSVKETQYF; cdr3_nt: TGTGCCAGCAGCTTAAGTGTGAAAGAGACCCAGTACTTC
v_call: TRBV5-1; j_call: TRBJ2-3; d_call: TRBD2; clone_size: many; cdr3_aa: CASSSLILLAGGRSTDTQYF; cdr3_nt: TGCGCCAGCAGCTCCTTAATTTTACTAGCGGGAGGCAGGAGCACAGATACGCAGTATTTT
v_call: TRBV12-3/TRBV12-4; j_call: TRBJ2-1; d_call: -; clone_size: many; cdr3_aa: CASSPQAYNEQFF; cdr3_nt: TGTGCCAGCAGTCCACAAGCCTACAATGAGCAGTTCTTC
v_call: TRBV5-1; j_call: TRBJ2-1; d_call: TRBD2; clone_size: many; cdr3_aa: CASSLTAGGSGEQFF; cdr3_nt: TGCGCCAGCAGCTTGACCGCGGGAGGTTCGGGTGAGCAGTTCTTC
v_call: TRBV27; j_call: TRBJ1-5; d_call: -; clone_size: many; cdr3_aa: CASSFSGLNQPQHF; cdr3_nt: TGTGCCAGCAGTTTCAGCGGACTCAATCAGCCCCAGCATTTT
v_call: TRBV6-2/TRBV6-3; j_call: TRBJ2-1; d_call: -; clone_size: few; cdr3_aa: CASSLLGPQFF; cdr3_nt: TGTGCCAGCAGCCTCCTAGGTCCCCAGTTCTTC
v_call: TRBV20-1; j_call: TRBJ2-1; d_call: -; clone_size: many; cdr3_aa: CSARGPGQASGGADNEQFF; cdr3_nt: TGCAGTGCTAGAGGCCCGGGACAGGCTTCGGGAGGGGCCGACAATGAGCAGTTCTTC
v_call: TRBV7-2; j_call: TRBJ2-4; d_call: TRBD2; clone_size: -; cdr3_aa: CASSLKWREGRDIQYF; cdr3_nt: TGTGCCAGCAGCTTAAAGTGGCGGGAGGGCCGAGACATTCAGTACTTC
v_call: TRBV29-1; j_call: TRBJ2-5; d_call: -; clone_size: few; cdr3_aa: CSVALETQYF; cdr3_nt: TGCAGCGTTGCCTTGGAGACCCAGTACTTC
v_call: TRBV10-3; j_call: TRBJ2-1; d_call: TRBD2; clone_size: many; cdr3_aa: CAITGTSGSSEQFF; cdr3_nt: TGTGCCATCACCGGGACTAGCGGGAGTAGTGAGCAGTTCTTC
v_call: TRBV28; j_call: TRBJ2-2; d_call: -; clone_size: -; cdr3_aa: CASSLSPRLLDLPANTGELFF; cdr3_nt: TGTGCCAGCAGTTTATCCCCGAGACTCCTAGACCTGCCCGCGAACACCGGGGAGCTGTTTTTT
v_call: TRBV6-2/TRBV6-3; j_call: TRBJ2-3; d_call: -; clone_size: many; cdr3_aa: CASSYAGDTQYF; cdr3_nt: TGTGCCAGCAGTTACGCGGGAGATACGCAGTATTTT
v_call: TRBV3-1; j_call: TRBJ2-2; d_call: TRBD2; clone_size: many; cdr3_aa: CASSRVAGGTGELFF; cdr3_nt: TGTGCCAGCAGCCGTGTGGCGGGAGGAACCGGGGAGCTGTTTTTT
v_call: TRBV20-1; j_call: TRBJ2-1; d_call: TRBD2; clone_size: -; cdr3_aa: CSASPVALAVYNEQFF; cdr3_nt: TGCAGTGCTAGTCCCGTCGCCCTAGCGGTTTACAATGAGCAGTTCTTC
v_call: TRBV4-3; j_call: TRBJ2-1; d_call: -; clone_size: many; cdr3_aa: CASSQGVSYNEQFF; cdr3_nt: TGCGCCAGCAGCCAGGGGGTCTCCTACAATGAGCAGTTCTTC
v_call: TRBV27; j_call: TRBJ1-3; d_call: -; clone_size: many; cdr3_aa: CASSLSRASGNTIYF; cdr3_nt: TGTGCCAGCAGTTTATCGCGGGCTAGTGGAAACACCATATATTTT
v_call: TRBV15; j_call: TRBJ2-2; d_call: -; clone_size: many; cdr3_aa: CATSRDGVWELPPSGELFF; cdr3_nt: TGTGCCACCAGCAGAGATGGGGTTTGGGAACTCCCCCCGTCCGGGGAGCTGTTTTTT
v_call: TRBV5-1; j_call: TRBJ2-1; d_call: -; clone_size: few; cdr3_aa: CASSQGRGDEQFF; cdr3_nt: TGCGCCAGCAGCCAGGGCCGGGGCGATGAGCAGTTCTTC
v_call: TRBV15; j_call: TRBJ1-4; d_call: -; clone_size: many; cdr3_aa: CATSRGGEYEKLFF; cdr3_nt: TGTGCCACCAGCAGAGGGGGGGAGTATGAAAAACTGTTTTTT
v_call: TRBV29-1; j_call: TRBJ1-2; d_call: -; clone_size: many; cdr3_aa: CSVEIGNYGYTF; cdr3_nt: TGCAGCGTTGAAATAGGAAACTATGGCTACACCTTC
v_call: TRBV27; j_call: TRBJ2-1; d_call: -; clone_size: many; cdr3_aa: CASSLGFSTAYNEQFF; cdr3_nt: TGTGCCAGCAGTTTGGGCTTCTCGACTGCCTACAATGAGCAGTTCTTC
v_call: TRBV10-3; j_call: TRBJ2-7; d_call: TRBD1; clone_size: many; cdr3_aa: CAISDQYGIGQGFSQYYEQYF; cdr3_nt: TGTGCCATCAGTGATCAGTACGGGATTGGACAGGGTTTTTCTCAATACTACGAGCAGTACTTC
v_call: TRBV4-3; j_call: TRBJ2-7; d_call: -; clone_size: many; cdr3_aa: CASSQESRGFNEQYF; cdr3_nt: TGCGCCAGCAGCCAAGAATCAAGGGGGTTTAACGAGCAGTACTTC
v_call: TRBV6-4; j_call: TRBJ2-3; d_call: -; clone_size: few; cdr3_aa: CASSDGGDTQYF; cdr3_nt: TGTGCCAGCAGTGACGGGGGCGATACGCAGTATTTT
v_call: TRBV29-1; j_call: TRBJ2-1; d_call: TRBD2; clone_size: many; cdr3_aa: CSAAPPGTNYNEQFF; cdr3_nt: TGCAGCGCCGCCCCTCCCGGGACTAACTACAATGAGCAGTTCTTC
v_call: TRBV10-3; j_call: TRBJ2-1; d_call: -; clone_size: many; cdr3_aa: CAISETGSSYNEQFF; cdr3_nt: TGTGCCATCAGTGAAACTGGGAGCTCCTACAATGAGCAGTTCTTC
v_call: TRBV12-5; j_call: TRBJ2-1; d_call: TRBD1; clone_size: -; cdr3_aa: CASGLPGTGSYNEQFF; cdr3_nt: TGTGCTAGTGGTTTACCCGGGACAGGGTCCTACAATGAGCAGTTCTTC
v_call: TRBV7-8; j_call: TRBJ1-1; d_call: TRBD1; clone_size: many; cdr3_aa: CASSLGTAEAFF; cdr3_nt: TGTGCCAGCAGCCTAGGGACAGCTGAAGCTTTCTTT
v_call: TRBV6-2/TRBV6-3; j_call: TRBJ2-7; d_call: -; clone_size: many; cdr3_aa: CASSYTYLSYEQYF; cdr3_nt: TGTGCCAGCAGTTACACCTACTTATCCTACGAGCAGTACTTC
v_call: TRBV5-1; j_call: TRBJ2-3; d_call: TRBD2; clone_size: many; cdr3_aa: CASSLDGRATDTQYF; cdr3_nt: TGCGCCAGCAGCTTGGACGGGAGGGCCACAGATACGCAGTATTTT
v_call: TRBV12-3/TRBV12-4; j_call: TRBJ1-2; d_call: TRBD1; clone_size: many; cdr3_aa: CASSPSLGRGQGADGYTF; cdr3_nt: TGTGCCAGCAGTCCCTCACTTGGGAGGGGACAGGGGGCAGATGGCTACACCTTC
v_call: TRBV4-1; j_call: TRBJ2-2; d_call: TRBD1; clone_size: many; cdr3_aa: CASTEGQGGTGELFF; cdr3_nt: TGCGCCAGCACGGAGGGACAGGGAGGCACCGGGGAGCTGTTTTTT
v_call: TRBV20-1; j_call: TRBJ2-2; d_call: -; clone_size: -; cdr3_aa: CSARDRLGGELFF; cdr3_nt: TGCAGTGCTAGAGATCGGCTGGGCGGGGAGCTGTTTTTT
v_call: TRBV29-1; j_call: TRBJ2-7; d_call: TRBD1; clone_size: -; cdr3_aa: CSVVKGQGGYEQYF; cdr3_nt: TGCAGCGTTGTCAAGGGACAGGGTGGCTACGAGCAGTACTTC
v_call: TRBV20-1; j_call: TRBJ1-5; d_call: -; clone_size: many; cdr3_aa: CSARSTGNNQPQHF; cdr3_nt: TGCAGTGCTAGGTCAACAGGGAACAATCAGCCCCAGCATTTT
v_call: TRBV4-1; j_call: TRBJ1-1; d_call: -; clone_size: many; cdr3_aa: CASSQEFGVRTEAFF; cdr3_nt: TGCGCCAGCAGCCAAGAATTTGGAGTTCGGACAGAAGCTTTCTTT
v_call: TRBV20-1; j_call: TRBJ2-3; d_call: TRBD2; clone_size: many; cdr3_aa: CSARVAGVRVGTDTQYF; cdr3_nt: TGCAGTGCTAGAGTGGCGGGAGTTCGAGTGGGCACAGATACGCAGTATTTT
v_call: TRBV29-1; j_call: TRBJ2-1; d_call: TRBD1; clone_size: many; cdr3_aa: CSVEGQGQFF; cdr3_nt: TGCAGCGTTGAAGGACAGGGACAGTTCTTC
v_call: TRBV20-1; j_call: TRBJ2-7; d_call: -; clone_size: many; cdr3_aa: CSARSPSSYEQYF; cdr3_nt: TGCAGTGCTAGATCCCCAAGCAGCTACGAGCAGTACTTC
v_call: TRBV6-2/TRBV6-3; j_call: TRBJ1-5; d_call: TRBD1; clone_size: many; cdr3_aa: CASRRTGSNQPQHF; cdr3_nt: TGTGCCAGCAGAAGGACAGGGAGCAATCAGCCCCAGCATTTT
v_call: TRBV20-1; j_call: TRBJ2-5; d_call: TRBD2; clone_size: many; cdr3_aa: CSAERLAGVRETQYF; cdr3_nt: TGCAGTGCCGAACGACTAGCGGGAGTTAGGGAGACCCAGTACTTC
v_call: TRBV12-3/TRBV12-4; j_call: TRBJ2-5; d_call: TRBD2; clone_size: many; cdr3_aa: CASRMSGSLKETQYF; cdr3_nt: TGTGCCAGCAGGATGAGCGGGAGCCTTAAAGAGACCCAGTACTTC
v_call: TRBV19; j_call: TRBJ2-5; d_call: -; clone_size: many; cdr3_aa: CASSITDRFQETQYF; cdr3_nt: TGTGCCAGTAGTATAACAGACCGTTTTCAAGAGACCCAGTACTTC
v_call: TRBV18; j_call: TRBJ2-2; d_call: -; clone_size: many; cdr3_aa: CASSPLATNTGELFF; cdr3_nt: TGTGCCAGCTCACCTCTAGCAACGAACACCGGGGAGCTGTTTTTT
v_call: TRBV7-9; j_call: TRBJ2-5; d_call: -; clone_size: once; cdr3_aa: CASSLGDGGLEETQYF; cdr3_nt: TGTGCCAGCAGCTTAGGGGACGGCGGCTTGGAAGAGACCCAGTACTTC
v_call: TRBV18; j_call: TRBJ2-7; d_call: -; clone_size: -; cdr3_aa: CASSPEGTPSVDEQYF; cdr3_nt: TGTGCCAGCTCACCTGAGGGGACACCCTCAGTGGACGAGCAGTACTTC
v_call: TRBV24-1; j_call: TRBJ2-3; d_call: -; clone_size: few; cdr3_aa: CATSDPVSIGTQYF; cdr3_nt: TGTGCCACCAGTGACCCCGTTTCTATCGGTACGCAGTATTTT
v_call: TRBV7-2; j_call: TRBJ1-3; d_call: -; clone_size: -; cdr3_aa: CASRPTGTTGNTIYF; cdr3_nt: TGTGCCAGCAGACCGACTGGAACTACCGGAAACACCATATATTTT
v_call: TRBV4-1; j_call: TRBJ2-1; d_call: -; clone_size: few; cdr3_aa: CASSPLGRQTYNEQFF; cdr3_nt: TGCGCCAGCAGCCCTCTAGGGAGGCAGACCTACAATGAGCAGTTCTTC
v_call: TRBV19; j_call: TRBJ2-1; d_call: -; clone_size: -; cdr3_aa: CASSISRGLEQFF; cdr3_nt: TGTGCCAGTAGTATCAGCCGAGGCCTTGAGCAGTTCTTC